The clone carrying this TCR beta chain has only a few counts. As yet, its antigen is unknown. The data are from a study of CD8 T cells in ankylosing spondylitis. The study's findings and limits: Matched ankylosing spondylitis synovial fluid reportedly contained a significantly enriched population of disease-linked clones. A TCR beta motif made of fewer than ten highly homologous variants seemed typical of ankylosing spondylitis blood.

Germline loops: CDR1 KGHSH, CDR2 LQKENI. This CDR3 is 14 amino acids long. After removal of 3 bases from V and 6 bases from J, the junction contained 3 bases not matched to a gene. With molecular barcodes, quantitative 5'-RACE was used to make the TCR beta libraries. Each CDR3 protein gets one entry after TCRdb re-called the 5' RACE reads with MiXCR. The data hold approximately 340,000 distinct CDR3 sequences, with about 14% observed a single time. The rearrangement joins TRBV18 to TRBJ2-7, with 12 bases lining up with TRBD1. The clonotype comes from a male donor with ankylosing spondylitis or in good health (not recorded which). Material: blood, either unsorted or a sorted T cell fraction (not recorded which). The CDR3 nucleotides read TGTGCCAGCTCACCGGGGACAGGGGGCCGCGAGCAGTACTTC. Encoded protein: CASSPGTGGREQYF. The variable domain in full, completed from reference TRBV18 and TRBJ2-7, reads NAGVMQNPRHLVRRRGQEARLRCSPMKGHSHVYWYRQLPEEGLKFMVYLQKENIIDESGMPKERFSAEFPKEGPSILRIQQVVRGDSAAYFCASSPGTGGREQYFGPGTRLTVT.